The clone carrying this T cell receptor beta chain was seen a few times. Its antigen is not known. Vbeta (60) and Jbeta (13) primers were used in the PCR. Clones were sequenced by immunoSEQ multiplex PCR, and TCRdb holds only the in-frame ones, with some missing. The table shows approximately 120,000 clones, with roughly three quarters occurring only once. This sample stems from a study of cytomegalovirus exposure and HLA in healthy donors. Study overall: An earlier analysis found some 120 million unique TCR beta sequences from approximately 170 million T cells. Study conclusions and caveats: In an earlier analysis, productive rearrangement rates for most beta V segments clustered near 87% or 30%. There were fewer than 200 TCR beta chains listed as cytomegalovirus-associated. Association of some 18,000 TCR beta sequences with HLA alleles was found at 0.05 false discovery rate in a later analysis.

The sequencing input was PBMCs. This TCR came from a woman in her thirties or forties in good health and CMV-seropositive.

The CDR3 spells CASSLQPSPYNEQFF. Here the CDR3 DNA reads TGTGCCAGTAGTCTACAGCCCTCTCCCTACAATGAGCAGTTCTTC. This chain uses TRBV19 with TRBJ2-1; no firm D call. CDR1 and CDR2 (germline): LNHDA, SQIVND (reference sequence). Deletions cut 5 bases from V and 2 bases from J, with 13 bases between. The CDR3 spans 15 residues.